This T cell receptor beta chain is drawn from a study of blood T cell repertoires in COVID-19 (TCRdb year 2020). About the full investigation: Samples covering the acute and convalescent phases of COVID-19 were provided by collaborators in the United States, Italy and Spain. The material from the prospective study consisted of cDNA or gDNA derived from T cells, B-cell-depleted T cells, or PBMCs. Subjects who had been exposed to COVID-19, were actively infected with it, or had recovered from it provided the deeply sampled blood TCRbeta repertoires that made up the dataset. A freely available public database, intended as a resource for researchers studying the immune response to SARS-CoV-2, is where the repertoires were released. The samples were drawn from two sources: the first 160 participants of the ongoing ImmuneRACE study, and 1,000 to 1,500 subjects contributed by 6 global collaborators. Sample metadata almost always included a de-identified subject ID, COVID-19 status, age in years and sex. HLA class I and class II types, where available, came from metadata supplied by the sample provider rather than from assay-based typing.

Results the study describes overall, beyond this receptor: The amount of clinical and demographic metadata varied by source and participant and was provided uncurated.

In the case of this clone: Its antigen is currently not known. Per-base quality was not reported, and no clone a single base away is much larger than it.

TCRbeta CDR3 regions were amplified from genomic DNA using the immunoSEQ Assay, a bias-controlled multiplex PCR. The study's own analysis went as follows. The number of nucleated cells in each sample was estimated from the amplification of reference gene primers within the assay. To quantify the absolute abundance of each unique TCRbeta CDR3 rearrangement, sequence reads were collapsed and filtered. For each sample, productive Simpson clonality was calculated as the square root of Simpson's diversity index across productive rearrangements. In its TCRdb copy, this immuneACCESS table keeps in-frame sequences only and misses some clones. Where compared with another copy, unresolved V genes explain less than half of these, and the others have no known cause. The V and J calls and clone size were taken over from that table, and D and trimming were inferred from the DNA. This sample comprises 25,000 to 35,000 clones, roughly 85% of them detected only once. The top ten clonotypes cover around 6.6% of the sample.

The collaborating institutions used their own protocols to collect whole blood in K2EDTA tubes. For TCRbeta analysis, collaborator samples were shipped as frozen whole blood, as isolated PBMCs, or as DNA extracted from either sample type. Sequenced material: peripheral blood. This TCR came from a man in his sixties with active COVID-19.

The CDR3 sequence is CASSEGDSYEQYF. The nucleotide sequence reads TGTGCCAGTAGTGAGGGGGACTCCTACGAGCAGTACTTC. The V gene is TRBV19 and the J gene is TRBJ2-7; perhaps TRBD1 is the D gene, with 6 bases matching. Looking up the germline V gene (reference sequence) yields CDR1 LNHDA and CDR2 SQIVND. The CDR3 has 13 amino acids, counting the end cysteine and phenylalanine. Just CDR3 DNA is preserved here, 39 bases in frame from base 1. Cut back by 5 bases and 0 bases, the V and J ends lie 8 bases apart. When the CDR3 is completed using the reference TRBV19 and TRBJ2-7 genes on either side, the full variable domain is DGGITQSPKYLFRKEGQNVTLSCEQNLNHDAMYWYRQDPGQGLRLIYYSQIVNDFQKGDIAEGYSVSREKKESFPLTVTSAQKNPTAFYLCASSEGDSYEQYFGPGTRLTVT.